These T cell receptor beta chains were read from a single sample in a study of CD8+CD57+ T cells in acquired aplastic anemia. TCRdb reprocessed the reads via MiXCR and lists one record per CDR3 protein. The sample holds roughly 280,000 distinct CDR3 sequences; roughly 59% are singletons and the top ten take 1.3%. Sequencing was done on a sample of sorted CD4+, CD8+, or CD8+CD57+ T cells (not recorded which) from PBMCs. The receptor source for this set is a human donor with aplastic anemia. Each CDR3 is given with its conserved first and last residue. A D gene is named only where the DNA matches it firmly. Clone size is given for some rows only: seen once, a few or many times, or a class if the clone is expanded.

13,once,NA,TRBV2,TRBJ1-5,CASSEGVMEPQHF,TGTGCCAGCAGTGAGGGGGTAATGGAACCCCAGCATTTT
17,NA,TRBD2,TRBV5-6,TRBJ2-5,CASSLELAGGGQETQYF,TGTGCCAGCAGCTTGGAACTAGCGGGAGGCGGGCAAGAGACCCAGTACTTC
14,NA,TRBD2,TRBV6-5,TRBJ2-7,CASSRYGGAYEQYF,TGTGCCAGCAGTAGATACGGGGGGGCCTACGAGCAGTACTTC
16,many,TRBD2,TRBV2,TRBJ2-7,CASRAGGLAGVEEQYF,TGTGCCAGCAGGGCGGGGGGACTAGCGGGAGTGGAGGAGCAGTACTTC
12,once,NA,TRBV2,TRBJ2-1,CASSDSNNEQFF,TGTGCCAGCAGTGACTCAAACAATGAGCAGTTCTTC
16,NA,TRBD1,TRBV29-1,TRBJ2-5,CSVTPWTGFDEETQYF,TGCAGCGTTACCCCGTGGACAGGTTTCGATGAGGAGACCCAGTACTTC
15,NA,TRBD1,TRBV7-2,TRBJ2-7,CASSLALAGGYEQYF,TGTGCCAGCAGCTTAGCGCTTGCAGGGGGCTACGAGCAGTACTTC
14,NA,NA,TRBV5-1,TRBJ2-5,CASSLLGIQETQYF,TGCGCCAGCAGCTTGTTAGGGATACAAGAGACCCAGTACTTC
15,NA,TRBD2,TRBV6-6,TRBJ2-3,CASIKREKSTDTQYF,TGTGCCAGCATCAAGCGGGAAAAGAGCACAGATACGCAGTATTTT
13,NA,NA,TRBV2,TRBJ1-5,CASTGAPHQPQHF,TGTGCCAGCACGGGGGCTCCCCATCAGCCCCAGCATTTT
14,NA,TRBD2,TRBV7-2,TRBJ2-2,CASETSDFTGELFF,TGTGCCAGTGAGACTAGCGACTTCACCGGGGAGCTGTTTTTT
15,NA,TRBD1,TRBV24-1,TRBJ1-2,CATSDPTTGGHGYTF,TGTGCCACCAGTGACCCCACGACAGGGGGCCATGGCTACACCTTC
12,few,NA,TRBV5-6,TRBJ2-7,CASSFSSYEQYF,TGTGCCAGCAGTTTCAGCTCCTACGAGCAGTACTTC
14,NA,NA,TRBV5-1,TRBJ2-7,CASALSGLPTGQYF,TGCGCCAGCGCCTTATCGGGACTTCCGACCGGGCAGTACTTC
14,many,NA,TRBV11-2,TRBJ2-5,CASSLGGTRETQYF,TGTGCCAGCAGCTTAGGAGGAACCCGAGAGACCCAGTACTTC
11,NA,NA,TRBV2,TRBJ2-7,CASSGNYEQYF,TGTGCCAGCAGTGGAAACTACGAGCAGTACTTC
13,many,NA,TRBV12-3/TRBV12-4,TRBJ2-7,CASSRQSSYEQYF,TGTGCCAGCAGCCGACAGAGCTCCTACGAGCAGTACTTC
16,few,TRBD2,TRBV5-1,TRBJ2-5,CASSYNPGRLVETQYF,TGCGCCAGCAGCTATAATCCCGGGAGGCTAGTAGAGACCCAGTACTTC
15,many,TRBD2,TRBV5-5,TRBJ2-1,CASSLTSGRASEQFF,TGTGCCAGCAGCTTGACTAGCGGGAGGGCCAGTGAGCAGTTCTTC
12,few,NA,TRBV20-1,TRBJ2-3,CSARDPADTQYF,TGCAGTGCTAGAGATCCAGCAGATACGCAGTATTTT
14,NA,TRBD1,TRBV5-4,TRBJ2-5,CASSFDRGSETQYF,TGTGCCAGCAGCTTCGACAGGGGAAGCGAGACCCAGTACTTC
12,NA,TRBD2,TRBV29-1,TRBJ2-5,CSVVGGGETQYF,TGCAGCGTTGTTGGGGGGGGAGAGACCCAGTACTTC
11,NA,NA,TRBV7-3,TRBJ2-3,CASSDTDTQYF,TGTGCCAGCAGCGACACAGATACGCAGTATTTT